Included here is one TCR beta chain sequence, with context. The sample originates from a study of cytomegalovirus exposure and HLA in healthy donors. The PCR contained 60 Vbeta and 13 Jbeta primers. TCRdb's table, derived via immunoSEQ multiplex PCR, lists solely in-frame clones and lacks some. The sample yields 90,000 to 120,000 clones, roughly 70% seen once. Looked up from germline, CDR1 is SEHNR and CDR2 is FQNEAQ (reference sequence). J was trimmed by 1 base and V by 5 bases; bases with no gene match: 2. This CDR3 has 15 amino acids. The chain employs TRBV7-9 and TRBJ2-3; 11 nucleotides align to TRBD1. This receptor was identified in a man aged 35-49 years in good health and CMV-seropositive. Sequencing was carried out using PBMCs. The CDR3 spells CASSRTGGGTDTQYF. CDR3 nucleotides: TGTGCCAGCAGCCGGACAGGGGGCGGCACAGATACGCAGTATTTT.